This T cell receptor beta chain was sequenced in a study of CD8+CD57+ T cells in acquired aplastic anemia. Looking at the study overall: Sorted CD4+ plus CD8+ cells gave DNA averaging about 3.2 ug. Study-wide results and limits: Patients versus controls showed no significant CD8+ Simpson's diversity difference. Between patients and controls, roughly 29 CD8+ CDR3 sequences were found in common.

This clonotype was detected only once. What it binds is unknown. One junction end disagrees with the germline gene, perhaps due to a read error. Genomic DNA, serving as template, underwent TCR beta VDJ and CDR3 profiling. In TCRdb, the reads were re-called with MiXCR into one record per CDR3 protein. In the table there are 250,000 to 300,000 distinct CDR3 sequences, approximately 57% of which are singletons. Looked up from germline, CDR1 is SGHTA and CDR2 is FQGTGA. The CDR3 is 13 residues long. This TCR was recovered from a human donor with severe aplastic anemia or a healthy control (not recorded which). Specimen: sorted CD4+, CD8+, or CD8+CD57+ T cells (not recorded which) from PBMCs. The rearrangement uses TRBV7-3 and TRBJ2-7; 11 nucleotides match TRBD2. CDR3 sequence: CASSGTSGDEQHF. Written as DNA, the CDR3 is TGTGCCAGCAGTGGGACTAGCGGTGACGAGCAGCACTTC.